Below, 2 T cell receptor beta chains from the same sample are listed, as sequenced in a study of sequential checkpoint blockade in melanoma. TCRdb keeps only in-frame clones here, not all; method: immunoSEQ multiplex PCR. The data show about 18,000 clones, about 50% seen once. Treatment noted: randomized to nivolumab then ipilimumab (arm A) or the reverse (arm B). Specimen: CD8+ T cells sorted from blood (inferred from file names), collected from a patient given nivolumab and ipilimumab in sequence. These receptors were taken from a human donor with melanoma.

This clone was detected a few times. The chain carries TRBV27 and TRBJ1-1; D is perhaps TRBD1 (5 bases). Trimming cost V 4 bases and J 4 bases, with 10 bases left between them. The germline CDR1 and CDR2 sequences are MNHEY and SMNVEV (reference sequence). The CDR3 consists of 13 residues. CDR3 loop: CASSWGGSTEAFF. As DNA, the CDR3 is TGTGCCAGCAGTTGGGGGGGGAGCACTGAAGCTTTCTTT.

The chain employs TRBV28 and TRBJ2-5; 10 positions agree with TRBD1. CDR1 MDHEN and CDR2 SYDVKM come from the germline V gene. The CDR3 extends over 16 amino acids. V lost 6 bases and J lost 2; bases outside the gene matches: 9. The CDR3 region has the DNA TGTGCCAGCAGCAGATCGGGACAGGGGCTTCAAGAGACCCAGTACTTC. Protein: CASSRSGQGLQETQYF.